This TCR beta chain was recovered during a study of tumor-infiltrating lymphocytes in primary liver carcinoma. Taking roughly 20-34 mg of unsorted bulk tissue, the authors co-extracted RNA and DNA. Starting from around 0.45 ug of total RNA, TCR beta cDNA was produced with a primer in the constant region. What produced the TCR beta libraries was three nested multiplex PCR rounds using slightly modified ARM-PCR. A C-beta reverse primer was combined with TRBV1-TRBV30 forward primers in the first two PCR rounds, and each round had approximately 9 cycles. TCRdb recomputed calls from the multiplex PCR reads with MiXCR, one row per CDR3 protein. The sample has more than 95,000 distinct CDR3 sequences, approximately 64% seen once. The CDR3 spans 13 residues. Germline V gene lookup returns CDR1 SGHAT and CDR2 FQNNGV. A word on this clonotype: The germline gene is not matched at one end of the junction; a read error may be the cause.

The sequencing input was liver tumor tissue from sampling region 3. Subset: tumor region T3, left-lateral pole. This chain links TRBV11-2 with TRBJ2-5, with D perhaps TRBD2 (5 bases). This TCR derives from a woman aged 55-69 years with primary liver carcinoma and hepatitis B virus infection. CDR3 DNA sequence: TGTGCCAGCAGCTTTCAGAGCGGAGAGATCCAGTACTTC. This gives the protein CASSFQSGEIQYF.